These 12 T cell receptor beta chains came from one sample sequenced in a study of preoperative IRX-2 immunotherapy in early breast cancer. Using immunoSEQ multiplex PCR, the repertoire was profiled, and TCRdb retains in-frame clones only, with some absent. The data show roughly 43,000 clones, approximately 94% seen once. The treatment: preoperative locoregional IRX-2 cytokine immunotherapy. This material consisted of tumor tissue, taken after IRX-2 immunotherapy. Source of these receptors: a human donor with breast cancer.

The rearrangement uses TRBV6-5 and TRBJ2-7; maybe TRBD2 (6 bases). CDR3 length: 13 residues. CDR1 is MNHEY and CDR2 is SVGAGI in the germline V gene. Trimming stripped 2 bases from V and 6 bases from J, with 11 bases between. Here the CDR3 DNA reads TGTGCCAGCAGTTACCGACTAGTTTCCGAGCAGTACTTC. As protein: CASSYRLVSEQYF.

The chain has TRBV30 and TRBJ1-2; D ambiguous. Germline CDR1 and CDR2: GTSNPN and SVGIG (reference sequence). V lost 0 bases to trimming and J lost 0 bases, with 17 bases between them. The CDR3 has 17 residues. The CDR3 loop is CAWSVRLRMPSNYGYTF. For the CDR3, the DNA is TGTGCCTGGAGTGTACGGCTCAGGATGCCCTCTAACTATGGCTACACCTTC.

The J gene is TRBJ1-2, the V gene TRBV28; D not certain. V lost 4 bases and J 13 bases, leaving 19 bases between the germline ends. The CDR3 runs 13 residues. Germline assignment: CDR1 MDHEN and CDR2 SYDVKM. DNA for the CDR3: TGTGCCAGCAGTTCCCATACGTCGACGGGCCCCACCTTC. Amino acid sequence: CASSSHTSTGPTF.

The chain recombines TRBV27 with TRBJ2-7; the match to TRBD2 covers 14 bases. The germline V gene has CDR1 MNHEY and CDR2 SMNVEV (reference sequence). This CDR3 region has 15 residues. Unmatched junction bases numbered 6, after V lost 7 bases and J lost 4 bases. The CDR3 DNA is TGTGCCAGCACCCGACTAGCGGGAGGGTTATACGAGCAGTACTTC. It codes for CASTRLAGGLYEQYF.

The J gene is TRBJ2-5, the V gene TRBV2; 8 bases are shared with TRBD1. CDR1 is SNHLY and CDR2 is FYNNEI in the germline V gene. The trim removed 6 bases at V and 5 bases at J, leaving 8 bases unmatched. The CDR3 runs to 14 residues. In DNA form, the CDR3 reads TGTGCCAGCAGGGCCGGGACAGGCTGGGAGACCCAGTACTTC. It encodes CASRAGTGWETQYF.

V gene TRBV7-2 combines with J gene TRBJ1-2; weak D call: TRBD1 (5 bases). Germline V gives CDR1 SGHTA, CDR2 FQGNSA. This CDR3 has 16 amino acids. V lost 2 bases and J lost 5, with 18 bases in between. The CDR3 DNA is TGTGCCAGCAGCTTAACAACACACAAAAAGGGGTATGGCTACACCTTC. This codes for CASSLTTHKKGYGYTF.

The J gene is TRBJ2-1, the V gene TRBV7-3, with TRBD2 matching 11 bases. Losses at the gene ends were 4 bases for V and 5 bases for J; bases not matched to a gene: 4. This CDR3 has 15 residues. CDR1 is SGHTA and CDR2 is FQGTGA in the germline V gene. The CDR3 DNA follows: TGTGCCAGCAGCTATAGCGGGGGGGCTCACAATGAGCAGTTCTTC. Translating gives CASSYSGGAHNEQFF.

The CDR3 DNA sequence: TGTGCCACTCTGACCGGCCCCTATGGCTACACCTTC. This gives the protein CATLTGPYGYTF. V usage is TRBV10-3 and J usage is TRBJ1-2, with D uncertain. The ends were cut back, 10 bases at V and 4 bases at J, with 13 bases in the middle. Per the germline V gene, CDR1 is ENHRY and CDR2 is SYGVKD. The CDR3 extends over 12 amino acids.

The V and J genes are TRBV5-6 and TRBJ2-7; D gene uncertain. The CDR3 runs 13 residues. Germline values: CDR1 SGHDT, CDR2 YYEEEE. The ends were cut back, 0 bases at V and 6 bases at J, with 10 bases in the middle. CDR3 coding DNA: TGTGCCAGCAGCTTGGGGCCCCCTCTCGAGCAGTACTTC. Protein: CASSLGPPLEQYF. Full variable domain (outside the CDR3, taken from reference TRBV5-6 and TRBJ2-7): DAGVTQSPTHLIKTRGQQVTLRCSPKSGHDTVSWYQQALGQGPQFIFQYYEEEERQRGNFPDRFSGHQFPNYSSELNVNALLLGDSALYLCASSLGPPLEQYFGPGTRLTVT.

This rearrangement joins TRBV19 to TRBJ1-1; possibly TRBD1 for D (5 bases). The V gene's germline CDR1 is LNHDA and CDR2 SQIVND (reference sequence). The length of the CDR3 is 12 residues. V shed 4 bases and J shed 10 bases, with 13 bases lying between them. CDR3 bases: TGTGCCAGTAGTACGGGACTTGGGCTAGCTTTCTTT. Translating gives CASSTGLGLAFF.

The chain links TRBV9 to TRBJ2-1, with TRBD2 matching over 10 bases. Germline V lookup: CDR1 SGDLS, CDR2 YYNGEE. V lost 4 bases, J lost 8 bases, and 18 bases stayed unmatched. This CDR3 has 18 residues. CDR3 sequence: CASSTRTSGEPLVDEQFF. The CDR3 nucleotides read TGTGCCAGCAGCACCCGGACTAGCGGAGAGCCCCTAGTAGATGAGCAGTTCTTC.

The rearrangement joins TRBV11-3 to TRBJ2-1; 12 bases match TRBD2. The trim removed 5 bases at V and 7 bases at J, leaving 9 bases unmatched. Looked up from germline, CDR1 is SGHNT and CDR2 is YENEEA. This CDR3 comprises 16 residues. The CDR3 DNA reads as TGTGCCAGCAGCCCCGGACTAGCGGGACAGAATAATGAGCAGTTCTTC. Amino acid sequence: CASSPGLAGQNNEQFF.